The 30 T cell receptor beta chains given below trace back to one sample, sequenced in a study of blood T cell repertoires in COVID-19. Measured with immunoSEQ multiplex PCR; TCRdb has only the in-frame clones, and not every one. The data hold about 75,000 clones, with about four fifths observed a single time. The sequenced material came from peripheral blood. The receptors come from a woman older than 75 with active or convalescent COVID-19.

The CDR3 sequence is CAWRLGQANAEAFF. CDR3 DNA sequence: TGTGCCTGGAGACTGGGGCAGGCTAATGCTGAAGCTTTCTTT. The chain combines TRBV30 with TRBJ1-1; the D gene is possibly TRBD1 (5 bases). The V and J ends lost 3 bases and 6 bases respectively, with 17 bases between them. This CDR3 is built from 14 residues. Germline V gene data show CDR1 as GTSNPN and CDR2 as SVGIG (reference sequence).

The chain links TRBV27 to TRBJ1-4; tentatively, D is TRBD1 (6 bases). This CDR3 contains 15 residues. Trimming removed 2 bases from V and 5 bases from J, with 12 bases in between. From germline, CDR1 is MNHEY and CDR2 SMNVEV (reference sequence). The CDR3 region is CASSLRSGQNEKLFF. The CDR3 nucleotides are TGTGCCAGCAGTTTACGATCAGGACAGAATGAAAAACTGTTTTTT.

This chain joins TRBV7-8 and TRBJ2-7; D call uncertain. The length of the CDR3 is 13 residues. The V gene lost 1 base and the J gene lost 5 bases, with 9 bases spanning the gap. Germline V gene lookup returns CDR1 SGHVS and CDR2 FQNEAQ. The CDR3 sequence is CASSLVRSNEQYF. In DNA, the CDR3 is TGTGCCAGCAGCTTAGTCAGGTCCAACGAGCAGTACTTC.

The sample holds a few counts of this clone. CDR3 nucleotides: TGTGCCAGCAGTTTACGTATAGGGGAGCTGTTTTTT. It yields the protein CASSLRIGELFF. The chain has TRBV27 and TRBJ2-2; D remains unclear. The V gene lost 2 bases and the J gene lost 8 bases, with 6 bases spanning the gap. This CDR3 region has 12 residues. Germline lookup yields CDR1 MNHEY and CDR2 SMNVEV (reference sequence).

The V gene is TRBV6-5, the J gene TRBJ1-2; 8 positions agree with TRBD1. CDR3 size: 13 residues. With V trimmed by 2 bases and J by 6 bases, 2 bases remained unmatched. CDR1 and CDR2 from the germline V gene are MNHEY and SVGAGI. CDR3 residues: CASSYGQGDGYTF. The CDR3 region has the DNA TGTGCCAGCAGTTACGGACAGGGAGATGGCTACACCTTC.

V usage is TRBV29-1 and J usage is TRBJ2-1; 8 nucleotides align to TRBD1. Trimming cost V 7 bases and J 2 bases; bases outside gene matches: 7. CDR1 and CDR2 (germline): SQVTM, ANQGSEA. The CDR3 runs to 14 residues. The chain's CDR3 is CSGVGQVTYNEQFF. The CDR3 nucleotides are TGCAGCGGAGTGGGACAGGTGACCTACAATGAGCAGTTCTTC.

This chain joins TRBV7-9 and TRBJ2-4; D is possibly TRBD2 (6 bases). The CDR3 totals 13 residues. Trimming pared 0 bases from V and 6 bases from J, leaving 6 bases between. CDR1 SEHNR and CDR2 FQNEAQ come from the germline V gene (reference sequence). The CDR3 is CASSLAGGNIQYF. The CDR3 DNA follows: TGTGCCAGCAGCTTAGCGGGAGGAAACATTCAGTACTTC.

The rearrangement uses TRBV4-1 and TRBJ1-4, with 9 bases aligning to TRBD1. The CDR3 covers 15 residues. Germline lookup yields CDR1 MGHRA and CDR2 YSYEKL. J was trimmed by 7 bases and V by 1 base; bases with no gene match: 4. CDR3 coding DNA: TGCGCCAGCAGCCAAGTTGGGACAGGGTTTGAAAAACTGTTTTTT. Translated: CASSQVGTGFEKLFF.

The rearrangement joins TRBV27 to TRBJ1-1, with D unresolved. CDR1 and CDR2 (germline): MNHEY, SMNVEV (reference sequence). The V end was cut by 5 bases, the J end by 0 bases, with 10 bases between. The CDR3 loop spans 14 amino acids. DNA of the CDR3: TGTGCCAGCAGTCCCCACCAGGTGAACACTGAAGCTTTCTTT. Protein product: CASSPHQVNTEAFF.

This chain uses TRBV18 with TRBJ1-1; 7 positions agree with TRBD1. The germline V gene has CDR1 KGHSH and CDR2 LQKENI. Trimming at V came to 4 bases and at J to 0 bases, leaving 2 bases not matched to a gene. The CDR3 totals 14 residues. Here the CDR3 DNA reads TGTGCCAGCTCACACGGACAGGTGAACACTGAAGCTTTCTTT. Amino acid sequence: CASSHGQVNTEAFF.

The V call is TRBV3-1 (or the pseudogene TRBV3-2), the J call TRBJ1-3; 7 positions match TRBD1. With V trimmed by 4 bases and J by 4 bases, 19 bases remained unmatched. CDR3 size: 19 residues. Germline V lookup: CDR1 LGHDT, CDR2 YNNKEL (reference sequence). The CDR3 loop reads CASSPSSRQGGAQGNTIYF. CDR3 bases: TGTGCCAGCAGCCCATCGTCGAGACAGGGTGGAGCGCAGGGAAACACCATATATTTT.

The chain has TRBV29-1 and TRBJ1-1, with D possibly being TRBD1 (5 bases). The CDR3 extends over 11 amino acids. Germline lookup yields CDR1 SQVTM and CDR2 ANQGSEA. CDR3 protein: CTLTENTEAFF. The DNA of the CDR3 is TGCACCTTGACAGAGAACACTGAAGCTTTCTTT.

J is TRBJ1-2 and V is TRBV15; D remains unclear. The CDR3 spans 14 residues. CDR1 and CDR2 from the germline V gene are LNHNV and YYDKDF (reference sequence). Trimming left V 0 bases short and J 5 bases short, with 10 bases between. The CDR3 reads CATSRDSAGYGYTF. CDR3 sequence (DNA): TGTGCCACCAGCAGAGATTCCGCCGGGTATGGCTACACCTTC.

The genes are TRBV6-5 and TRBJ1-1, with TRBD1 as a possible D gene (5 bases). The ends were cut back, 2 bases at V and 2 bases at J, with 12 bases in the middle. CDR1 and CDR2 from the germline V gene are MNHEY and SVGAGI. The CDR3 spans 15 residues. The CDR3 is CASSYGRGPNTEAFF. CDR3 DNA: TGTGCCAGCAGTTACGGTAGGGGCCCAAACACTGAAGCTTTCTTT.

As to this clone: Since a much larger clone is just one base distant, this may be a read error. Other DNA sequences in this specimen translate into the identical CDR3. The rearrangement links TRBV7-2 to TRBJ1-2, with a weak D call TRBD1 (6 bases). Germline V gene lookup returns CDR1 SGHTA and CDR2 FQGNSA. Deletions cut 1 base from V and 8 bases from J, with 11 bases between. The CDR3 has 13 amino acids. The CDR3 sequence: CASSLGGGGGYTF. The CDR3 bases are TGTGCCAGCAGCTTAGGGGGGGGCGGGGGCTACACCTTC. The whole variable domain, remainder taken from reference TRBV7-2 and TRBJ1-2, is GAGVSQSPSNKVTEKGKDVELRCDPISGHTALYWYRQSLGQGLEFLIYFQGNSAPDKSGLPSDRFSAERTGGSVSTLTIQRTQQEDSAVYLCASSLGGGGGYTFGSGTRLTVV.

The CDR3 DNA sequence: TGTGCCAGCAGCTTAGTTCGGGACGGGGAGCTGTTTTTT. It encodes CASSLVRDGELFF. The chain combines TRBV7-2 with TRBJ2-2, with D possibly TRBD2 on 5 matching bases. The V end lost 1 base, the J end lost 7 bases, and 7 bases lay between the germline ends. The CDR3 covers 13 residues. From germline, CDR1 is SGHTA and CDR2 FQGNSA.

The V and J genes are TRBV7-2 and TRBJ2-1; D perhaps matches TRBD2 (5 bases). This CDR3 spans 16 amino acids. Per the germline V gene, CDR1 is SGHTA and CDR2 is FQGNSA. Trimming shortened V by 5 bases and J by 6 bases, and 20 bases separated the two germline ends. The CDR3 bases are TGTGCCAGCAGCACAGAAACCGGACTCCGAGGCAATGAGCAGTTCTTC. Amino acid sequence: CASSTETGLRGNEQFF.

The chain carries TRBV29-1 and TRBJ2-7, with D possibly TRBD1 on 6 matching bases. Germline V gene sequence: CDR1 SQVTM, CDR2 ANQGSEA. The CDR3 is 14 residues long. V was cut by 1 base and J by 0 bases, with 10 bases left in between. CDR3 DNA sequence: TGCAGCGTTGAAGTTGGGACAACCTCCTACGAGCAGTACTTC. Translating it yields CSVEVGTTSYEQYF.

This chain joins TRBV7-2 and TRBJ2-1; TRBD2 agrees at 10 bases. Germline CDR1 SGHTA, CDR2 FQGNSA. The CDR3 sequence is 17 residues long. The ends lost 3 bases at V and 3 bases at J; junction bases unmatched: 8. CDR3 in amino acids: CASSFLRTSGSYNEQFF. The CDR3 DNA is TGTGCCAGCAGCTTTCTCCGGACTAGCGGAAGCTACAATGAGCAGTTCTTC.

This rearrangement joins TRBV4-3 to TRBJ2-3, with D possibly TRBD2 on 6 matching bases. The CDR3 length is 15 residues. Trimming left V 1 base short and J 1 base short, with 9 bases between. Germline V CDR1 and CDR2: LGHNA, YSLEER. CDR3 in amino acids: CASSQGWGGTDTQYF. The CDR3 nucleotides are TGCGCCAGCAGCCAAGGCTGGGGGGGCACAGATACGCAGTATTTT.

This clone was seen just once. V gene TRBV4-2 combines with J gene TRBJ2-2, with D tentatively TRBD2 (6 bases). Germline V gene sequence: CDR1 LGHNA, CDR2 YNFKEQ. The V gene lost 2 bases and the J gene lost 5 bases, with 18 bases spanning the gap. The CDR3 covers 17 residues. The CDR3 is CASSQFLASGRTGELFF. CDR3 in DNA: TGTGCCAGCAGCCAATTTCTAGCGTCAGGAAGGACCGGGGAGCTGTTTTTT.

The J gene is TRBJ1-5, the V gene TRBV10-1; TRBD1 might be the D (5 bases). The CDR3 loop spans 15 amino acids. The V end lost 0 bases, the J end lost 3 bases, and 9 bases lay between the germline ends. The germline V gene has CDR1 WNHNN and CDR2 SYGVQD (reference sequence). CDR3 nucleotides: TGCGCCAGCAGTGAGTCCTCAGGGTTCAATCAGCCCCAGCATTTT. Translating it yields CASSESSGFNQPQHF.

A few counts support this clone. The chain combines TRBV24-1 with TRBJ1-5; 8 nucleotides align to TRBD1. The germline gives CDR1 KGHDR, CDR2 SFDVKD. The CDR3 covers 15 residues. Germline trimming cut 4 bases from V and 5 bases from J; bases unmatched to any gene: 6. The CDR3, as DNA: TGTGCCACCAGTGACCCCGGGACAGGAGATCAGCCCCAGCATTTT. This translates into CATSDPGTGDQPQHF.

The table lists this clone with a count of one. The rearrangement joins TRBV7-3 to TRBJ2-6; unclear D gene. The CDR3 totals 13 residues. Germline V gene lookup returns CDR1 SGHTA and CDR2 FQGTGA. Trimming took 5 bases from V and 4 from J, leaving 6 bases between them. The CDR3 loop reads CASSPTGANVLTF. The CDR3 region has the DNA TGTGCCAGCAGCCCTACCGGGGCCAACGTCCTGACTTTC.

This clone was seen a few times. The V call is TRBV5-1, the J call TRBJ2-5; D not certain. V lost 0 bases to trimming and J lost 4 bases, with 10 bases between them. This CDR3 contains 14 residues. Germline CDR1 SGHRS, CDR2 YFSETQ. CDR3 nucleotides: TGCGCCAGCAGCTTGGCGGTACCCCCAGAGACCCAGTACTTC. Protein: CASSLAVPPETQYF. Full variable domain (remainder filled in from reference TRBV5-1 and TRBJ2-5): KAGVTQTPRYLIKTRGQQVTLSCSPISGHRSVSWYQQTPGQGLQFLFEYFSETQRNKGNFPGRFSGRQFSNSRSEMNVSTLELGDSALYLCASSLAVPPETQYFGPGTRLLVL.

V gene TRBV4-1 combines with J gene TRBJ2-7; TRBD1 matches at 7 bases. V gave up 4 bases and J gave up 2 bases; unmatched junction bases: 5. This CDR3 is built from 14 residues. Germline CDR1 is MGHRA and CDR2 is YSYEKL. For the CDR3, the DNA is TGCGCCAGCAGCCGCCTAGGGGGCGCCTACGAGCAGTACTTC. Translated: CASSRLGGAYEQYF.

CDR3 protein: CASSLQIFLGETQYF. CDR3 bases: TGTGCCAGCAGCTTACAGATTTTTCTTGGAGAGACCCAGTACTTC. This chain uses TRBV7-9 with TRBJ2-5; D remains ambiguous. This CDR3 contains 15 residues. From germline, CDR1 is SEHNR and CDR2 FQNEAQ (reference sequence). V dropped 2 bases and J dropped 4 bases, with 14 bases sitting between them.

The chain recombines TRBV3-1 (or the pseudogene TRBV3-2) with TRBJ2-7; no firm D call. Trimming removed 4 bases at V and 3 bases at J, with 10 bases between. The germline gives CDR1 LGHDT, CDR2 YNNKEL (reference sequence). CDR3 length: 13 amino acids. The CDR3 DNA follows: TGTGCCAGCAGCCCCCCAGGTATCTACGAGCAGTACTTC. Translation: CASSPPGIYEQYF.

J is TRBJ1-1 and V is TRBV10-3; 9 bases map to TRBD1. The CDR3 runs to 14 residues. V lost 4 bases and J lost 7; bases outside the gene matches: 7. Germline CDR1 ENHRY, CDR2 SYGVKD. As DNA, the CDR3 is TGTGCCATCAGTGGTACAGGGGGCGAAATTGAAGCTTTCTTT. This codes for CAISGTGGEIEAFF.

This clone was found once. This sequence joins TRBV7-9 and TRBJ1-6; no clear D gene. CDR1 is SEHNR and CDR2 is FQNEAQ in the germline V gene (reference sequence). The CDR3 has 13 amino acids. The ends were cut back, 1 base at V and 9 bases at J, with 7 bases in the middle. This CDR3 is CASSLEGGSPLHF. The CDR3 bases are TGTGCCAGCAGCTTAGAGGGAGGTTCACCCCTCCACTTT.